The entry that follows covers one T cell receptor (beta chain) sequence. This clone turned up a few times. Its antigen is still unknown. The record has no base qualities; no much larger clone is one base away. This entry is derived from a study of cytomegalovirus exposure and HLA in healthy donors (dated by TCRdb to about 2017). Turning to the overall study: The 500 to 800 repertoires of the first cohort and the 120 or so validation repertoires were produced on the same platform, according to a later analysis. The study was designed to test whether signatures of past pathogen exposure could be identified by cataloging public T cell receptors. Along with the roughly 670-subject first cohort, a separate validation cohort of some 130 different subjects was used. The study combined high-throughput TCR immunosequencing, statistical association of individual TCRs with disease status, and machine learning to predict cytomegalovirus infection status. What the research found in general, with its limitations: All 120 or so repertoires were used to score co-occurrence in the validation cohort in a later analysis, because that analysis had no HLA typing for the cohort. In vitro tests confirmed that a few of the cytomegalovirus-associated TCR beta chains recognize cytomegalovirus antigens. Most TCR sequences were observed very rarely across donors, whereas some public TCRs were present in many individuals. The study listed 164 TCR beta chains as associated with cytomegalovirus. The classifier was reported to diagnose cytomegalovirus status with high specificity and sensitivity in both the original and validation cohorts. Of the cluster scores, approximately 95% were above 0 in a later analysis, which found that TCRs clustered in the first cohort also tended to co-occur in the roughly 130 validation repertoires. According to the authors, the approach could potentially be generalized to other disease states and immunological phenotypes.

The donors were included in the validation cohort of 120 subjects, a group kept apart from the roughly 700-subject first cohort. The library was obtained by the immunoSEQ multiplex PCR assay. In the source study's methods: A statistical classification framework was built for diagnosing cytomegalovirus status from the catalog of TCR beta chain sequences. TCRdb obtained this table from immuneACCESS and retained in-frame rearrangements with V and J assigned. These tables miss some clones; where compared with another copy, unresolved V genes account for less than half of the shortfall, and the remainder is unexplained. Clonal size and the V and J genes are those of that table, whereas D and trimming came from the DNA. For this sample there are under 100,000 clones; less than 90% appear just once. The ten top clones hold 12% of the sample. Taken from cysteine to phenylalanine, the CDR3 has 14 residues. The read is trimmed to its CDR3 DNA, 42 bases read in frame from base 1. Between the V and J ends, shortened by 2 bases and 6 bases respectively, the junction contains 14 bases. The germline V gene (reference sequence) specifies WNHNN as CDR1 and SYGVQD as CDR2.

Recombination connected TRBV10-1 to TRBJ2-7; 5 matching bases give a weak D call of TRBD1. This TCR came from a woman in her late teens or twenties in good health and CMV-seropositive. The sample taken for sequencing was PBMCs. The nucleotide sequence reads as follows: TGCGCCAGCAGTGAGGCAGGGTCAGTCGCCGAGCAGTACTTC. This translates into CASSEAGSVAEQYF.